This T cell receptor beta chain was observed in a study of post-analysis software for immune sequencing data. Built from TCR beta cDNA, the libraries had unique molecular identifiers in them. MiXCR, applied by TCRdb to the PCR reads, yields one record per CDR3 protein. The top ten hold approximately 4.4% of the sample, which has 750,000 to 950,000 distinct CDR3 sequences, about 53% seen once. Regarding this clonotype: What it binds is unknown.

The length of the CDR3 is 16 residues. Trimming stripped 1 base from V and 0 bases from J, with 10 bases between. Study-level results: Normalized Chao1 diversity was significantly reduced in patients versus controls. There were about 5 TRBV segments more frequent in patients than controls, and TRBV5-6, TRBV5-1 and TRBV20-1 were among them.

The clonotype comes from a girl aged 10 to 17 with multiple sclerosis. Sequenced material: blood. The gene calls are TRBV12-3 or TRBV12-4 and TRBJ2-1; D possibly corresponds to TRBD2 (5 bases). The CDR3 reads CASSLVASASYNEQFF. Here the CDR3 DNA reads TGTGCCAGCAGTTTAGTAGCGTCGGCCTCCTACAATGAGCAGTTCTTC.